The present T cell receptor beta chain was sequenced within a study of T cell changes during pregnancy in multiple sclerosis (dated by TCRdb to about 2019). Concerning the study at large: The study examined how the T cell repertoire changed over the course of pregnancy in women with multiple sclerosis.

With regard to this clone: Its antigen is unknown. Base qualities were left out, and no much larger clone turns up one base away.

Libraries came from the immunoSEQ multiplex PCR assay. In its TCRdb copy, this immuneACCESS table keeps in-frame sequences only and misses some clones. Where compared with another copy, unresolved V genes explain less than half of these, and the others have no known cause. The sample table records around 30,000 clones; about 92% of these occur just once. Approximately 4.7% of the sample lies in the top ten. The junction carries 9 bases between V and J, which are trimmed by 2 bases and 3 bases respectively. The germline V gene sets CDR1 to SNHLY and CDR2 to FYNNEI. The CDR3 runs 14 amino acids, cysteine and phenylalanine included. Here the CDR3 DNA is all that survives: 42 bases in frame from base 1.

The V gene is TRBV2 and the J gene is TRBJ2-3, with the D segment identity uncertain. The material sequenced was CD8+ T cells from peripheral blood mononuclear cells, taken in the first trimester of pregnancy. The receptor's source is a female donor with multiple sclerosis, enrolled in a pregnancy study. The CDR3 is CASSEFGNTDTQYF. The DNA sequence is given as TGTGCCAGCAGTGAATTTGGCAATACAGATACGCAGTATTTT. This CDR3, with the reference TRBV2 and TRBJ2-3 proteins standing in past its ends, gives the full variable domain EPEVTQTPSHQVTQMGQEVILRCVPISNHLYFYWYRQILGQKVEFLVSFYNNEISEKSEIFDDQFSVERPDGSNFTLKIRSTKLEDSAMYFCASSEFGNTDTQYFGPGTRLTVL.